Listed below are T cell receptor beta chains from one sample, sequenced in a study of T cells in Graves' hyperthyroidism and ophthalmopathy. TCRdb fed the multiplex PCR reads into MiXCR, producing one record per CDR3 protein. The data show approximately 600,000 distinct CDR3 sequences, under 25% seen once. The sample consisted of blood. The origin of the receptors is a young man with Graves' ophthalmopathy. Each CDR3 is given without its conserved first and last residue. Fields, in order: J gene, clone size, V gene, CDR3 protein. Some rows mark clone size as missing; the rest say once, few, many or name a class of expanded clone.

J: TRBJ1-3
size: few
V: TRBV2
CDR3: ASSEVDRQISGNTIY

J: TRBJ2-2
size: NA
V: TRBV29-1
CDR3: SVSRVYTGELF

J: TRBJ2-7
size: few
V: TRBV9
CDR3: ASSVAGDNSYEQY

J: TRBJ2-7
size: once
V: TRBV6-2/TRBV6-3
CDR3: ASSYSGREPHEQY

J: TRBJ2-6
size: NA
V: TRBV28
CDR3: ASSFTSRQGTGANVLT

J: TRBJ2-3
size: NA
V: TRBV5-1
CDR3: ASSSDRGTTRTDTQY

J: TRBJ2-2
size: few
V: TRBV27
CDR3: ASSLTGRGGELF

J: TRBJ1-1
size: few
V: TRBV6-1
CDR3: ASIRTDTEAF

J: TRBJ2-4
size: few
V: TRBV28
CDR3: ASRGLGIRAKNIQY

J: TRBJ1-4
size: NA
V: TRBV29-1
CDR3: SVRRSGQGEEKLF

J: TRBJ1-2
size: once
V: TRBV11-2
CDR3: ASSLDRTGSGYT

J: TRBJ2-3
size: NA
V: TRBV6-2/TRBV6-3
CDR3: ASTWASRGDTQY

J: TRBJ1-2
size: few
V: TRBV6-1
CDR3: ASSEEGTLGYGYT

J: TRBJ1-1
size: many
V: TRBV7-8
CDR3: ASSLGRGAEAF

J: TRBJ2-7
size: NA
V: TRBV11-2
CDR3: ASSSLPGQWAYEQY

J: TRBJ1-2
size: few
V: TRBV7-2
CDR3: ASSFSGYGYT

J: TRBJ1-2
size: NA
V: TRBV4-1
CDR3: ASSQDLKAGGGYT

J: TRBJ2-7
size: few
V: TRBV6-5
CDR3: ASSYIGGVEQY

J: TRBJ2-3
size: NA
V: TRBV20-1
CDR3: SAAGAFSTDTQY

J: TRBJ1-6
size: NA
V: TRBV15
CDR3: ATSMGHLQSGPPLH

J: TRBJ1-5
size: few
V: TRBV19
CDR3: ASSLQGTGWNQPQH

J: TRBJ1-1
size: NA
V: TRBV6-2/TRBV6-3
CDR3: ASRADRINTEAF

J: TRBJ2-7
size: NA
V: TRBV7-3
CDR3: ASSEGERKQY